This T cell receptor beta chain emerged from a study of blood T cell repertoires in COVID-19. Germline V CDR1 and CDR2: LGHDT, YNNKEL (reference sequence). The CDR3 totals 14 residues. The V and J ends lost 4 bases and 8 bases respectively, with 15 bases between them. TCRdb's copy holds only in-frame clones and misses some; the assay was immunoSEQ multiplex PCR. The top ten hold approximately 2.2% of the sample, which has hundreds of thousands of clones, approximately 90% seen once. Material: peripheral blood. The J gene is TRBJ1-5, the V gene TRBV3-1 (or the pseudogene TRBV3-2), with a tentative D call TRBD1 (5 bases). The receptor was isolated from a young man with active or convalescent COVID-19. CDR3 residues: CASSPRVNLEPQHF. CDR3 DNA: TGTGCCAGCAGCCCCAGGGTTAACTTAGAGCCCCAGCATTTT.